These T cell receptor beta chains were read from a single sample in a study of T-cell reconstitution after alpha-beta-depleted transplantation in children. MiXCR, run by TCRdb on the PCR reads, gives a single entry per CDR3 protein. The data contain a few hundred thousand distinct CDR3 sequences, 16% of them singletons. The material was PBMCs, mostly from graft donor cells, obtained 360 days after TCRalphabeta/CD19-depleted stem cell transplant. The receptors come from a boy younger than two who had a stem cell transplant for Wiskott-Aldrich syndrome, so the T cells may come from the graft donor. Both conserved end residues are trimmed from each CDR3.

j_call,v_call,cdr3_aa
TRBJ2-2,TRBV3-1,ASSQVGGELF
TRBJ2-1,TRBV12-3/TRBV12-4,ASTDRGNEQF
TRBJ2-5,TRBV5-1,ASSWRGPAGQETQY
TRBJ2-3,TRBV7-8,ASSLAGALNADTQY
TRBJ2-5,TRBV5-1,ASSFPGTSGVRSQY
TRBJ2-7,TRBV27,ASTGRTFPYEQY
TRBJ2-6,TRBV12-3/TRBV12-4,ASSQLGANVLT
TRBJ2-7,TRBV4-3,ASSQDRGLWYEQY
TRBJ2-1,TRBV19,ASTGQAGYNEQF
TRBJ2-7,TRBV21-1,ASSKSPRVDAYEQY
TRBJ1-2,TRBV6-5,ASSYSRDSSYGYT
TRBJ2-7,TRBV19,ATSDQVLFYEQY
TRBJ2-1,TRBV4-3,ASSQGPGVVGEQF
TRBJ1-4,TRBV5-1,ASSWTGVREKLF
TRBJ2-5,TRBV18,ASSPAINFWGTQY
TRBJ2-1,TRBV6-5,ASSYSIGTSGRNEQF
TRBJ2-3,TRBV7-9,ASSSAGEGADTQY
TRBJ2-3,TRBV5-1,ASSSGGLSTDTQY
TRBJ2-1,TRBV27,ASSLLGGSGRGNEQF
TRBJ2-7,TRBV6-1,ASSPSQVGSYEQY
TRBJ2-3,TRBV6-2/TRBV6-3,ASSYSSLQDLSTDTQY
TRBJ2-1,TRBV3-1,ASSQSGHGNEQF
TRBJ1-2,TRBV5-1,ASSLEGFGGYT
TRBJ2-7,TRBV18,ASSLNGQGSYEQY
TRBJ2-5,TRBV11-2,ASSTPRPTSGEGTQY
TRBJ2-7,TRBV4-1,ASSQAVTYEQY
TRBJ2-2,TRBV12-3/TRBV12-4,ASSLKNTGELF
TRBJ1-1,TRBV7-9,ASSLQTGWKTEAF
TRBJ1-1,TRBV7-9,ASSLATGAREGRAF
TRBJ1-2,TRBV4-1,ASSQVRPGTGGGNYGYT
TRBJ2-1,TRBV6-1,ASRRGGDSYNEQF
TRBJ1-2,TRBV7-9,ASSPQGGHDGYT
TRBJ2-3,TRBV11-2,ASSLGGLAVTQY
TRBJ2-5,TRBV6-5,ASSYPDPRGTQY
TRBJ2-5,TRBV12-3/TRBV12-4,ASRMGGVQQTQY
TRBJ2-7,TRBV7-9,ASSLSGGTYEQY
TRBJ2-5,TRBV5-6,ASSLDGTSGSLQY
TRBJ2-6,TRBV7-8,ASSPGTSESSGANVLT
TRBJ2-1,TRBV14,ASSHPYGSQRQF
TRBJ2-5,TRBV20-1,SASGASGGGTQY
TRBJ1-1,TRBV7-9,ASSLPYSGPMNTEAF
TRBJ2-1,TRBV20-1,SARNSSYNEQF
TRBJ2-7,TRBV12-3/TRBV12-4,ASSLFAGLDSEQY
TRBJ2-7,TRBV10-2,ASTNRGPYEQY
TRBJ2-7,TRBV20-1,SASILVLGEQY
TRBJ2-1,TRBV15,ATSTAGKGGNEQF